The 7 T cell receptor beta chains reported below all come from one sample, sequenced in a study of human T cells and chemical hapten exposure. As to time point: pre-sensitization, week 0. Sample treatment: therapeutic diphenylcyclopropenone sensitization with weekly scalp DPC. One entry per CDR3 protein results from TCRdb running MiXCR on the RACE reads. This table holds some 330,000 distinct CDR3 sequences, approximately 5.8% found once. The sequencing used whole blood, collected in connection with sensitization to the hapten diphenylcyclopropenone (DPC). These receptors all come from a woman aged 18-29 years with alopecia areata. Some clones in this sample may be carry-over from other donors' samples.

This clonotype was recorded many times. V gene TRBV5-1 combines with J gene TRBJ2-1; no reliable D call. V lost 0 bases and J 5 bases, leaving 6 bases between the germline ends. The CDR3 is 13 amino acids. Germline CDR1 SGHRS, CDR2 YFSETQ. CDR3 coding DNA: TGCGCCAGCAGCTTGGAGCCGAACAATGAGCAGTTCTTC. Its protein product is CASSLEPNNEQFF.

The V call is TRBV6-4, the J call TRBJ2-3, with 9 bases lining up with TRBD2. The CDR3 covers 14 residues. Germline assignment: CDR1 MRHNA and CDR2 SNTAGT. Trimming cost V 6 bases and J 5 bases; bases outside gene matches: 6. CDR3 sequence reads: CASSGNSGGDTQYF. The DNA of the CDR3 is TGTGCCAGCAGCGGGAATAGCGGGGGAGATACGCAGTATTTT.

V and J are TRBV2 and TRBJ1-4, with 8 positions matching TRBD1. CDR3 length: 14 amino acids. Germline trimming cut 8 bases from V and 8 bases from J; bases unmatched to any gene: 10. From germline, CDR1 is SNHLY and CDR2 FYNNEI. CDR3 protein: CASDNDRGGEKLFF. Here the CDR3 DNA reads TGTGCCAGCGACAACGACAGGGGAGGGGAAAAACTGTTTTTT.

This clonotype was picked up one time. Given a much more abundant clone one base away, this may be a read error. This rearrangement joins TRBV9 to TRBJ2-1; D may match TRBD1 or TRBD2 (5 bases each). Trimming took off 0 bases at V and 8 bases at J, with 6 bases between the two ends. The CDR3 is made up of 12 amino acids. Germline V CDR1 and CDR2: SGDLS, YYNGEE. The CDR3 protein is CASSVVGDEQFF. CDR3 sequence (DNA): TGTGCCAGCAGCGTAGTGGGGGATGAGCAGTTCTTC.

This clonotype has more than one count but fewer than ten. The CDR3: CASSLVGTGAEQYF. CDR3 sequence (DNA): TGCGCCAGCAGCTTGGTAGGGACAGGGGCCGAGCAGTACTTC. The chain recombines TRBV5-1 with TRBJ2-7; 10 bases align to TRBD1. The CDR3 loop spans 14 amino acids. The junction had 3 bases not matched to a gene; V was cut back by 0 bases and J by 6 bases. The germline CDR1 and CDR2 sequences are SGHRS and YFSETQ.

This clonotype was recorded many times. The J gene is TRBJ1-6, the V gene TRBV4-2; D not resolved. CDR1 and CDR2 (germline): LGHNA, YNFKEQ. V shed 0 bases and J shed 0 bases, with 12 bases lying between them. The CDR3 extends over 18 amino acids. For the CDR3, the DNA is TGTGCCAGCAGCCAAGATTTCACAGAGAGCTCCTATAATTCACCCCTCCACTTT. Translated, it gives CASSQDFTESSYNSPLHF.

This clonotype appeared a few times. V usage is TRBV11-2 and J usage is TRBJ2-5; D might be TRBD1 (6 bases). The length of the CDR3 is 16 residues. V lost 4 bases, J lost 5 bases, and 20 bases lay in between. Looked up from germline, CDR1 is SGHAT and CDR2 is FQNNGV. The CDR3 reads CASSWSLVGADETQYF. The CDR3 coding sequence is TGTGCCAGCAGCTGGAGTCTAGTGGGGGCCGATGAGACCCAGTACTTC.